This T cell receptor (beta chain) was obtained from a study of regulatory T cells in long-lasting Graves disease (dated by TCRdb to the early 2020s). In terms of the full investigation: In the newly diagnosed Graves' disease group, patients had been taking antithyroid drugs for less than 3 months. The study took place in China and was registered as a clinical trial. A total of around 35 samples were covered by TCR sequencing, comprising about 13 persistent and approximately 20 newly diagnosed Graves' disease patients. Patients with persistent Graves' disease were compared with patients with newly diagnosed Graves' disease using TCR sequencing and RNA sequencing of peripheral blood.

Paper-wide results and their limitations: The small sample size was acknowledged by the authors as a limitation that may reduce accuracy. Persistent disease showed preferential use of TRBV28, TRBJ1-2 and TRBJ2-5, whereas newly diagnosed disease favored TRBV20-1 and TRBJ2-1. More public clonotypes were shared among persistent patients (more than 2,500) than among newly diagnosed patients (approximately 1,000). Lower TCR Shannon entropy and fewer highly expanded clones were observed in persistent Graves' disease patients than in newly diagnosed patients, which suggested clonal expansion. The study examined only peripheral blood because the primary lesion, thyroid tissue, could not be accessed. Sequencing and analysis were limited to the TCR beta chain.

The library was built by means of multiplex PCR. The instrument was an Illumina HiSeq 4000. TCR beta libraries were built with iRepertoire HTBI primers and Arm-PCR amplification of CDR3 regions. Before sequencing, the PCR products underwent gel purification. Processing in the source paper ran as follows. Gene usage analysis of CDR3 amino acid clonotypes used the approximately 62 TRBV and 11 to 15 TRBJ segments found across samples. COPE and FqMerger were used to merge filtered high-quality paired reads into contigs. BLAST was used to align contigs to IMGT TRBV, TRBD and TRBJ reference genes, and CDR3 was defined according to IMGT. Any clonotype with a frequency above 0.1% was classified as a highly expanded clone. Shannon entropy served as the measure of repertoire diversity, while the Gini coefficient captured V-J evenness. A clonotype was considered public if more than one individual shared it. The public reads were reprocessed in TCRdb via fastp at Q25 and MiXCR, keeping in-frame beta chains. Each record represents a unique CDR3 protein, reported with the most common genes and DNA among its rows. The V and J calls were not made by the authors but by TCRdb's processing. The sample includes around 480,000 distinct CDR3 sequences, with around 16% observed a single time. 10% to 15% of the sample goes to the ten largest clones.

The germline V gene specifies SNHLY as CDR1 and FYNNEI as CDR2. Deletion took 6 bases off V and 0 bases off J, with a span of 15 bases between the germline ends. There are 16 amino acids in the CDR3, from cysteine to phenylalanine inclusive. The DNA shown is the 48-base CDR3, in frame from base 1. This clonotype was seen repeatedly, ten times or more. No antigen is known for it. No much larger clone exists at a distance of one base, and base qualities are not known. The time point label corresponds to: newly diagnosed GD, antithyroid drugs for less than 3 months. For both TCR sequencing and RNA sequencing, RNA was extracted from PBMCs using TRIzol. The diagnosis of Graves' disease was made according to American Thyroid Association guidelines. Recruitment of patients was carried out at an endocrinology department in Xi'an, China. From each patient, 7.5 to 10 milliliters of peripheral blood was collected into an EDTA anticoagulant tube. Ficoll Paque Plus density gradient separation was used to isolate PBMCs, and no further T cell sorting was performed. An Agilent 2100 Bioanalyzer and agarose gel were used to assess RNA quality, and a NanoDrop 2000 was used to measure RNA concentration.

This sample was shared with a second study, whose subject was T cells in Graves' hyperthyroidism and ophthalmopathy. Per the second study: Stable Graves' hyperthyroidism was defined as the absence of progression to ophthalmopathy over 18 months of follow-up. Hyperthyroidism patients were aged 18 to 65 years and newly diagnosed, with disease duration of less than 2 months. Any patient with an uncontrolled infection, another autoimmune disease, pregnancy or lactation was excluded. Diagnoses were based on clinical symptoms, serum thyroxine and TRAb, thyroid ultrasound and orbital computed tomography. For the first round of RT-PCR on the TCR CDR3, the HTBI primer set was used together with the Qiagen OneStep RT-PCR kit. Most expanded thyroid clonotypes (frequency above 0.001) were also detected in blood, a finding suggesting that blood repertoires may reflect thyroid immune responses. A 13 V-J signature model separated ophthalmopathy from stable hyperthyroidism, with around 91% sensitivity and around 84% specificity in cross-validation and 80%/75% in testing. During validation, the model predicted progression to ophthalmopathy a median of approximately 6 months ahead of onset, with almost 71% sensitivity and 72.22% specificity. To identify distinguishing TCR V-J signatures, a discovery cohort of 95 to 100 patients was used, comprising 40 to 45 with Graves' ophthalmopathy and approximately 58 with stable Graves' hyperthyroidism. Prospective prediction of ophthalmopathy was tested in an independent validation cohort consisting of under 20 hyperthyroidism patients and around 16 patients who later progressed to ophthalmopathy. The roughly 94 discovery patients were randomly divided into training and test sets at a 7:3 ratio. The study also compared thyroid tissue and blood T-cell repertoires from five or six Graves' hyperthyroidism patients. Following sampling, methimazole starting at 30 mg daily was given to hyperthyroidism patients, and high-dose intravenous methylprednisolone was given to ophthalmopathy patients. The libraries were constructed in a second round of multiplex PCR and then size-selected and purified. The libraries were sequenced on an Illumina HiSeq2000 using paired-end 100 bp reads. SOAPnuke was used to process the raw data, with reads discarded if the reads contained adapters or uncalled bases, had a mean Phred below 15, or lacked an exact constant-primer or identifier match. COPE v1.2.5 was used to merge high-quality paired reads, and clonotypes were defined as unique nucleotide sequences. MiTCR v1.1 was used to align clonotypes to the IMGT TRBV, TRBD and TRBJ reference segments. Analysis was restricted to V-J combinations with a frequency above 0.0001, which covered roughly 99% of repertoires. A TCS score was defined as the ratio of F50 (clonal expansion) to E x V (chaos), with BLOSUM62-based TCRdist applied between CDR3 peptides within each V-J. Welch's t-statistics and random forest reduced roughly 530 V-J features to about 13, which were used in a naive Bayes classifier (R e1071). Sample size was not statistically predetermined, and blinding of investigators to group allocation was not performed. According to the paper, TCR Vbeta CDR3 sequencing was carried out on 135 peripheral blood samples, which came from some 41 ophthalmopathy, 80 or so hyperthyroidism and about 17 progressor patients.

This TCR derives from a man aged 40-55 years with Graves disease. Donor details come from another sample of the same person, matched by shared clones. This material consisted of peripheral blood mononuclear cells (PBMCs), taken at new diagnosis, from a patient treated with antithyroid drugs. This chain is built from TRBV2 and TRBJ2-1, with an unclear D gene assignment. The encoded CDR3 is CASSPLLLSSYNEQFF. The DNA is TGTGCCAGCAGCCCCCTCCTGCTCAGCTCCTACAATGAGCAGTTCTTC.